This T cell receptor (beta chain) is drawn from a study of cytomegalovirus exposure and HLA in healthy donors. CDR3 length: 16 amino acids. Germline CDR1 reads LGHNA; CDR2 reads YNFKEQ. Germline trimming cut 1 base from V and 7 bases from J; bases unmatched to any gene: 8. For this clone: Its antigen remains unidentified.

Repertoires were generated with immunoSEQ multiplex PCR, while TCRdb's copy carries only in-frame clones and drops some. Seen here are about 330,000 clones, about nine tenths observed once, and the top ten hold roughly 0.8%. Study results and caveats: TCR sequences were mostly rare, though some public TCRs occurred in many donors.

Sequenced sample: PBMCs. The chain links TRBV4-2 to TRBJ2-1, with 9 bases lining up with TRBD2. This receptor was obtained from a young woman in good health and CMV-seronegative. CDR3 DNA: TGTGCCAGCAGCCAAGGTGGGGCGGGAGGGGTAAATGAGCAGTTCTTC. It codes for CASSQGGAGGVNEQFF.